The 15 T cell receptor beta chains listed next were all sequenced from one sample in a study of radiotherapy plus CTLA-4 blockade in lung cancer. The protocol was immunoSEQ multiplex PCR, while the TCRdb copy is restricted to in-frame clones and leaves out a portion. The repertoire holds about 38,000 clones, with about 86% as singletons. The sequencing here drew on peripheral blood, taken from a patient treated with radiotherapy plus ipilimumab. All receptors come from a human donor with non-small cell lung cancer whose response to radiotherapy plus ipilimumab could not be evaluated.

The chain links TRBV6-5 to TRBJ1-5; 7 bases are a match to TRBD1. The ends lost 7 bases at V and 6 bases at J; junction bases unmatched: 9. There are 14 residues in the CDR3. Germline V gives CDR1 MNHEY, CDR2 SVGAGI. CDR3 amino acids: CASKTGEWGQPQHF. The CDR3, as DNA: TGTGCCAGCAAAACAGGGGAGTGGGGTCAGCCCCAGCATTTT.

The chain combines TRBV4-2 with TRBJ1-2; 11 bases are a match to TRBD1. After removal of 1 base from V and 4 bases from J, the junction contained 2 bases not matched to a gene. Looked up from germline, CDR1 is LGHNA and CDR2 is YNFKEQ. The CDR3 loop spans 15 amino acids. CDR3: CASSQGGTGGYGYTF. CDR3 DNA: TGTGCCAGCAGCCAAGGGGGGACAGGGGGCTATGGCTACACCTTC.

The chain recombines TRBV4-3 with TRBJ1-6; no clear D. From germline, CDR1 is LGHNA and CDR2 YSLEER. This CDR3 contains 17 residues. V dropped 0 bases and J dropped 0 bases, with 9 bases sitting between them. The CDR3 is CASSQDFLSSYNSPLHF. The CDR3, as DNA: TGCGCCAGCAGCCAAGATTTCTTGAGCTCCTATAATTCACCCCTCCACTTT.

The V call is TRBV5-5, the J call TRBJ2-7, with 7 nucleotides matching TRBD2. In germline, CDR1 is SGHKS, CDR2 YYEKEE (reference sequence). The J segment lost 0 bases and the V segment lost 4 bases, leaving 10 bases of the junction unmatched. The CDR3 sequence is 16 residues long. The CDR3 DNA reads as TGTGCCAGCAGCAAAGTGGGGGGGATGAGCTCCTACGAGCAGTACTTC. This gives the protein CASSKVGGMSSYEQYF.

J is TRBJ2-7 and V is TRBV6-1; 11 bases are a match to TRBD1. J was trimmed by 4 bases and V by 7 bases; bases with no gene match: 9. CDR3 length: 15 amino acids. Germline loops: CDR1 MNHNS, CDR2 SASEGT. In nucleotides, the CDR3 is TGTGCCAGCATCACAGGTGGGACAGGGGGTTACGAGCAGTACTTC. Encoded protein: CASITGGTGGYEQYF.

The CDR3 DNA sequence: TGTGCCAGCAGCACCCCGGGGACTAGCGGGGGGAACCCCTACAATGAGCAGTTCTTC. As protein: CASSTPGTSGGNPYNEQFF. The rearrangement links TRBV21-1 to TRBJ2-1; the table's D call of TRBD2 was not tested on the DNA. TRBV21-1 is termed a pseudogene. The CDR3 covers 19 residues.

This clone was recorded once. This rearrangement joins TRBV7-6 to TRBJ2-1; 10 bases line up with TRBD1. CDR3 length: 16 amino acids. Germline values: CDR1 SGHVS, CDR2 FNYEAQ. V shed 5 bases and J 4 bases; nucleotides not matched to a gene: 8. CDR3 amino acids: CASSLVSGQGYNEQFF. The CDR3 DNA follows: TGTGCCAGCAGCCTAGTCTCGGGACAGGGGTACAATGAGCAGTTCTTC.

This chain joins TRBV28 and TRBJ1-4; TRBD1 agrees at 10 bases. J lost 7 bases, V lost 6 bases, and 5 bases had no gene match. The CDR3 extends over 14 amino acids. CDR1 is MDHEN, CDR2 SYDVKM, per germline. The CDR3 DNA reads as TGTGCCAGCAGGACAGGGGGCGGTGGTGAAAAACTGTTTTTT. Protein sequence: CASRTGGGGEKLFF.

The chain employs TRBV14 and TRBJ1-1; no clear D. Germline loops: CDR1 SGHDN, CDR2 FVKESK. This CDR3 contains 16 residues. V shed 1 base and J shed 3 bases, with 15 bases lying between them. This chain's CDR3 is CASSQGPALWYTEAFF. For the CDR3, the DNA is TGTGCCAGCAGCCAAGGACCAGCACTATGGTACACTGAAGCTTTCTTT.

The rearrangement uses TRBV9 and TRBJ2-1; 9 bases are shared with TRBD2. The germline V gene has CDR1 SGDLS and CDR2 YYNGEE. After removal of 6 bases from V and 2 bases from J, the junction contained 12 bases not matched to a gene. The CDR3 runs to 17 residues. The CDR3, as DNA: TGTGCCAGCAACACCTTGGGCCTAGCGGGACCCTACAATGAGCAGTTCTTC. This encodes CASNTLGLAGPYNEQFF.

The chain links TRBV25-1 to TRBJ2-2, with 8 bases fitting TRBD1. V dropped 4 bases and J dropped 3; count of bases not matched to a gene: 13. Per germline, CDR1 MGHDK and CDR2 SYGVNS. The CDR3 loop spans 18 amino acids. The CDR3 coding sequence is TGTGCCAGCAGTGGAATGGGGAGGCAGGGGGCCCACACCGGGGAGCTGTTTTTT. Its translation is CASSGMGRQGAHTGELFF.

This sequence joins TRBV7-8 and TRBJ2-1; TRBD2 matches 10 bases. The CDR3 covers 16 residues. Germline trimming cut 4 bases from V and 3 bases from J; bases unmatched to any gene: 6. Germline CDR1 reads SGHVS; CDR2 reads FQNEAQ. This CDR3 reads CASSSRTSGLYNEQFF. CDR3 DNA: TGTGCCAGCAGCTCCAGGACTAGCGGCCTCTACAATGAGCAGTTCTTC.

In its sample, this clone was seen once. This sequence joins TRBV5-8 and TRBJ2-1, with D possibly being TRBD1 (6 bases). This CDR3 is 12 amino acids long. Trimming took off 5 bases at V and 11 bases at J, with 14 bases between the two ends. Germline V gene lookup returns CDR1 SGHTS and CDR2 YDEGEE. CDR3 amino acids: CASRQKRDKQFF. In DNA form, the CDR3 reads TGTGCCAGCAGACAAAAACGGGACAAGCAGTTCTTC.

V gene TRBV4-3 combines with J gene TRBJ2-3; tentatively, D is TRBD1 (5 bases). Germline V gene data show CDR1 as LGHNA and CDR2 as YSLEER. V was pared by 0 bases and J by 1 base, with 5 bases between. The CDR3 length is 14 residues. The chain's CDR3 is CASSQEGGTDTQYF. DNA of the CDR3: TGCGCCAGCAGCCAAGAAGGGGGCACAGATACGCAGTATTTT.

A note on this clone: Other DNA sequences from this sample encode an identical CDR3 as well. The V call is TRBV6-1, the J call TRBJ2-1, with TRBD1 identical over 10 bases. The CDR3 covers 12 residues. Trimming took 8 bases from V and 7 from J; bases not matched to a gene: 2. Per the germline V gene, CDR1 is MNHNS and CDR2 is SASEGT. Here the CDR3 reads CASRTGGNEQFF. The CDR3 bases are TGTGCCAGCCGGACAGGGGGTAATGAGCAGTTCTTC.